This T cell receptor beta chain was sequenced during a study of blood T cell repertoires in COVID-19. Produced via immunoSEQ multiplex PCR; TCRdb's table is partial and in-frame only. Of hundreds of thousands of clones listed, 85% are singletons. Input material: PBMCs or T cells enriched from blood (not recorded which). This sequence was found in a woman aged 45 to 65 who had recovered from COVID-19.

CDR3 residues: CASSTGGWETQYF. The CDR3 bases are TGTGCCAGTAGTACAGGGGGCTGGGAGACCCAGTACTTC. The J gene is TRBJ2-5, the V gene TRBV19; 8 bases fit TRBD1. CDR3 length: 13 residues. V was clipped by 4 bases and J by 5 bases; unmatched bases: 3. Germline-derived CDR1 and CDR2 are LNHDA and SQIVND (reference sequence).